This T cell receptor (beta chain) was obtained from a study of T cell changes during pregnancy in multiple sclerosis. Sequencing was performed with immunoSEQ multiplex PCR; in TCRdb, only in-frame clones are kept and a portion is missing. This sample carries tens of thousands of clones, about nine tenths of them seen once, and the ten largest clones take approximately 6.2%. The length of the CDR3 is 14 residues. V dropped 3 bases and J dropped 7 bases, with 13 bases sitting between them. Per germline, CDR1 MDHEN and CDR2 SYDVKM. This clonotype was obtained from a female donor with multiple sclerosis, enrolled in a pregnancy study. The gene calls are TRBV28 and TRBJ2-1; D is possibly TRBD2 (6 bases). The sequencing here drew on CD8+ T cells from peripheral blood mononuclear cells, taken before pregnancy. The CDR3 DNA follows: TGTGCCAGCAGTTTTCGGGACTTCCCGAATGAGCAGTTCTTC. It yields the protein CASSFRDFPNEQFF.